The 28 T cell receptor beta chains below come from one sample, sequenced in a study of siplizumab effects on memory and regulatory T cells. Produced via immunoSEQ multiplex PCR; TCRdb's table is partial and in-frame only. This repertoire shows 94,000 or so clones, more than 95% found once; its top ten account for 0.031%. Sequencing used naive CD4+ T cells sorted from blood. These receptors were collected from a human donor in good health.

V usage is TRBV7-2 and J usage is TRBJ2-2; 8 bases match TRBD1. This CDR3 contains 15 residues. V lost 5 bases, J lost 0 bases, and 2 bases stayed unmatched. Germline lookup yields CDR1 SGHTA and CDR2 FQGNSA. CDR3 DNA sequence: TGTGCCAGCAGCGAACAGGGGGCGAACACCGGGGAGCTGTTTTTT. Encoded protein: CASSEQGANTGELFF.

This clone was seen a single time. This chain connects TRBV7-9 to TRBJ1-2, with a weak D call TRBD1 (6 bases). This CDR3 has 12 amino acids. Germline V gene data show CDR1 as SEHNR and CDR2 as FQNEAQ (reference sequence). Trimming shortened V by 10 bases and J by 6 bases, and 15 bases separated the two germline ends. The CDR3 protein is CATTQEGDGYTF. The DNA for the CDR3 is TGTGCCACCACCCAGGAGGGGGATGGCTACACCTTC.

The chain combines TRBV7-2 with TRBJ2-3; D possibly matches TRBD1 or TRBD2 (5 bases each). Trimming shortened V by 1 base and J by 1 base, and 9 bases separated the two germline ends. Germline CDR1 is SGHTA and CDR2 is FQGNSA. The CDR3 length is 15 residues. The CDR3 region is CASSLGGTRTDTQYF. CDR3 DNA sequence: TGTGCCAGCAGCTTAGGTGGGACCCGCACAGATACGCAGTATTTT.

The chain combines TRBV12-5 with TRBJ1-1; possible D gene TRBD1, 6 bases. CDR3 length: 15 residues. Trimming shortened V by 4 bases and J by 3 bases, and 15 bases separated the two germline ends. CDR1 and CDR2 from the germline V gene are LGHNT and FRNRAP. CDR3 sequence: CASGSKQGRDTEAFF. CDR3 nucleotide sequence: TGTGCTAGTGGTTCGAAACAGGGTAGAGACACTGAAGCTTTCTTT.

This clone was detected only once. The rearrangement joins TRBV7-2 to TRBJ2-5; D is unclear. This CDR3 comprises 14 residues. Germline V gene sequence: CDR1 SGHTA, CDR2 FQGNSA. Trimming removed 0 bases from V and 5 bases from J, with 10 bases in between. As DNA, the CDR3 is TGTGCCAGCAGCTTAGCGTTTGGGGTGGAGACCCAGTACTTC. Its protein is CASSLAFGVETQYF.

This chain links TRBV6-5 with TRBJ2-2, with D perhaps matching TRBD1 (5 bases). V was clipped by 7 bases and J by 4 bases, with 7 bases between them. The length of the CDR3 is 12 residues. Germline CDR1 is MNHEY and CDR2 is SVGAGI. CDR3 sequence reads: CASTGLTGELFF. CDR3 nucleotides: TGTGCCAGCACAGGGCTCACCGGGGAGCTGTTTTTT.

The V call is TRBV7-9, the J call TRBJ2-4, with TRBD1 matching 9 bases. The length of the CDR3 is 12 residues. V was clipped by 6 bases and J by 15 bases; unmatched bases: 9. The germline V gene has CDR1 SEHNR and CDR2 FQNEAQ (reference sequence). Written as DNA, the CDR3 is TGTGCCAGCAGACCAACAGGGGGCGGCCTGTACTTC. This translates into CASRPTGGGLYF.

In nucleotides, the CDR3 is TGCGCCAGCAGCCAAGAAACCCCCAGCGTATCGGATTCACCCCTCCACTTT. Translating it yields CASSQETPSVSDSPLHF. V is TRBV4-3 and J is TRBJ1-6; no clear D gene. The germline V and J ends were trimmed by 0 bases and 8 bases, with 17 bases remaining between them. Germline assignment: CDR1 LGHNA and CDR2 YSLEER. The CDR3 totals 17 residues.

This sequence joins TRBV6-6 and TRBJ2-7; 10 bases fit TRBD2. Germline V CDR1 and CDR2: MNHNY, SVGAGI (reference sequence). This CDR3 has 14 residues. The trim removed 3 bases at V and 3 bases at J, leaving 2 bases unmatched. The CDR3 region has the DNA TGTGCCAGCAGTTATCGGACTAGCGGCTACGAGCAGTACTTC. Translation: CASSYRTSGYEQYF.

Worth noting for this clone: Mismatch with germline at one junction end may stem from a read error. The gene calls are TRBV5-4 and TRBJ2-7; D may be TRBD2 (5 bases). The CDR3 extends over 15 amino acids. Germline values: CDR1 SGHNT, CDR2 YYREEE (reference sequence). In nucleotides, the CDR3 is TGTGCCAGCAGCTTGGCTCAGCGGACCTCCCACGAGCAGTACTTC. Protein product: CASSLAQRTSHEQYF.

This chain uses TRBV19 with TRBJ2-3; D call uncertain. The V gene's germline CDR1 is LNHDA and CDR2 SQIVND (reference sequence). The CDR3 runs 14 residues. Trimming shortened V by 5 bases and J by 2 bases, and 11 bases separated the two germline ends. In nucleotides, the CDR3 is TGTGCCAGTAGTTGGGCGTCAGCCACAGATACGCAGTATTTT. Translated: CASSWASATDTQYF. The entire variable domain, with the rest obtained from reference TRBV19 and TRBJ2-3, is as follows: DGGITQSPKYLFRKEGQNVTLSCEQNLNHDAMYWYRQDPGQGLRLIYYSQIVNDFQKGDIAEGYSVSREKKESFPLTVTSAQKNPTAFYLCASSWASATDTQYFGPGTRLTVL.

The DNA of the CDR3 is TGTGCCAGCAGTACCCGGGGGCTGAACACTGAAGCTTTCTTT. Translating it yields CASSTRGLNTEAFF. The genes are TRBV28 and TRBJ1-1; D perhaps matches TRBD1 (6 bases). The germline CDR1 and CDR2 sequences are MDHEN and SYDVKM. The CDR3 is 14 amino acids. Trimming took off 5 bases at V and 0 bases at J, with 10 bases between the two ends.

CDR3 in amino acids: CAWSPGRGEKLFF. The CDR3 DNA is TGTGCCTGGAGTCCAGGGCGGGGTGAAAAACTGTTTTTT. The chain is built from TRBV30 and TRBJ1-4; TRBD1 might be the D (5 bases). Trimming cost V 2 bases and J 7 bases, with 11 bases left between them. This CDR3 region has 13 residues. CDR1 is GTSNPN, CDR2 SVGIG, per germline (reference sequence).

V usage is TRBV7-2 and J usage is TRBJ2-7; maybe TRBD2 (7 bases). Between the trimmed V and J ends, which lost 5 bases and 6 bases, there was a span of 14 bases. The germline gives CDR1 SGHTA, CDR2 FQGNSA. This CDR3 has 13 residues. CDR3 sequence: CASSPQGTTEQYF. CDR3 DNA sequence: TGTGCCAGCAGCCCCCAGGGGACTACCGAGCAGTACTTC. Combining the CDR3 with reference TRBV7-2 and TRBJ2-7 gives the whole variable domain GAGVSQSPSNKVTEKGKDVELRCDPISGHTALYWYRQSLGQGLEFLIYFQGNSAPDKSGLPSDRFSAERTGGSVSTLTIQRTQQEDSAVYLCASSPQGTTEQYFGPGTRLTVT.

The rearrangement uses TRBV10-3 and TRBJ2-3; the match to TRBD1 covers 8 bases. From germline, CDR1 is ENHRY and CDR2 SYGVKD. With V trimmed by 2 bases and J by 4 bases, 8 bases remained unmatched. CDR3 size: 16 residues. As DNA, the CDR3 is TGTGCCATCAGTGAGCGTCAGACAGGGGTGGCAGATACGCAGTATTTT. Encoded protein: CAISERQTGVADTQYF.

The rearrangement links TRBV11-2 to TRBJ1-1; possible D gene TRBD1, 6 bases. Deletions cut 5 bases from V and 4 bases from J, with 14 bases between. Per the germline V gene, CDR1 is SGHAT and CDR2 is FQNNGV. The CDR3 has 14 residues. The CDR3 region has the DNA TGTGCCAGCAGCGGCCAACAGGGCGGCACTGAAGCTTTCTTT. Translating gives CASSGQQGGTEAFF. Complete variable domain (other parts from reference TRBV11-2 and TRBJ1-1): EAGVAQSPRYKIIEKRQSVAFWCNPISGHATLYWYQQILGQGPKLLIQFQNNGVVDDSQLPKDRFSAERLKGVDSTLKIQPAKLEDSAVYLCASSGQQGGTEAFFGQGTRLTVV.

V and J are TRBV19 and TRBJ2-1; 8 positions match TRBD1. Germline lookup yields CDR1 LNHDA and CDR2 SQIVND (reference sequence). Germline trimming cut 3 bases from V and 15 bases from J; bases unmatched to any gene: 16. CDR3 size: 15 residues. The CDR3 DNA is TGTGCCAGTAGTATCTATGGGGACAGGCCAGGGGGCCTGTTCTTC. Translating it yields CASSIYGDRPGGLFF.

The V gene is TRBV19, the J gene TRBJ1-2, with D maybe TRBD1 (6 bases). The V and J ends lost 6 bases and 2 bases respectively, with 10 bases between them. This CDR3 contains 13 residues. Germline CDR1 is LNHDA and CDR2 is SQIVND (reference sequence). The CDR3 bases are TGTGCCAGTAGGTGGGGACAAAACTATGGCTACACCTTC. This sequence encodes CASRWGQNYGYTF.

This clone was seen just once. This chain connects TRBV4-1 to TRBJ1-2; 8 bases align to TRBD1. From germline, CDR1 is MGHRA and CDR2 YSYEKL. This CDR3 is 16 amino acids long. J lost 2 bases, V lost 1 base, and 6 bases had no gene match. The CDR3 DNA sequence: TGCGCCAGCAGCCAAGCCACCGGGACAGGCAACTATGGCTACACCTTC. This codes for CASSQATGTGNYGYTF.

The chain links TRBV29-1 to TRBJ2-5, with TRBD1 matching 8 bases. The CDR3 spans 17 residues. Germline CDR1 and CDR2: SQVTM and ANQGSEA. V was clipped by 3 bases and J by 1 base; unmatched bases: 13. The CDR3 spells CSVDRRAGGSPQETQYF. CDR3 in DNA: TGCAGCGTTGATCGAAGGGCAGGGGGCAGTCCCCAAGAGACCCAGTACTTC. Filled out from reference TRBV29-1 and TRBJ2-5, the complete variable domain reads SAVISQKPSRDICQRGTSLTIQCQVDSQVTMMFWYRQQPGQSLTLIATANQGSEATYESGFVIDKFPISRPNLTFSTLTVSNMSPEDSSIYLCSVDRRAGGSPQETQYFGPGTRLLVL.

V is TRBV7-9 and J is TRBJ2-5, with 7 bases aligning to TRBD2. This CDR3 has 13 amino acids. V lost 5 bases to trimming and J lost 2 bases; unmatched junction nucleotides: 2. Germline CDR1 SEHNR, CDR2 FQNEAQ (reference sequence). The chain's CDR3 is CASSPGGQETQYF. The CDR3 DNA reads TGTGCCAGCAGCCCGGGGGGTCAAGAGACCCAGTACTTC.

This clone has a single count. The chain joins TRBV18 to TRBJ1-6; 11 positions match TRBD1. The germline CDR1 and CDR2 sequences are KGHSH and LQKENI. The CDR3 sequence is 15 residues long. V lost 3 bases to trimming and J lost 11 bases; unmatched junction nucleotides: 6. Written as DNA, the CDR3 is TGTGCCAGCTCACCGGGACAGGGGGTTTTGACACCCCTCCACTTT. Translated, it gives CASSPGQGVLTPLHF.

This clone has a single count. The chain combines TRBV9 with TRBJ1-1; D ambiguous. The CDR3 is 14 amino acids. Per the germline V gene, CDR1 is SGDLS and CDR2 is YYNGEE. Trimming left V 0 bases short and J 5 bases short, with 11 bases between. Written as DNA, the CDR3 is TGTGCCAGCAGCGTAGCTGGTTTCGAAACTGAAGCTTTCTTT. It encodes CASSVAGFETEAFF. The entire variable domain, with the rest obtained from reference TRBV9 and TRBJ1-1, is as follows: DSGVTQTPKHLITATGQRVTLRCSPRSGDLSVYWYQQSLDQGLQFLIQYYNGEERAKGNILERFSAQQFPDLHSELNLSSLELGDSALYFCASSVAGFETEAFFGQGTRLTVV.

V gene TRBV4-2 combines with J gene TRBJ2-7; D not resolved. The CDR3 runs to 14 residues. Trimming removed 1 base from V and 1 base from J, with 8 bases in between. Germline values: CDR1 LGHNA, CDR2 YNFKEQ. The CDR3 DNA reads TGTGCCAGCAGCCAAGGCTGGGAATCCTACGAGCAGTACTTC. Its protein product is CASSQGWESYEQYF.

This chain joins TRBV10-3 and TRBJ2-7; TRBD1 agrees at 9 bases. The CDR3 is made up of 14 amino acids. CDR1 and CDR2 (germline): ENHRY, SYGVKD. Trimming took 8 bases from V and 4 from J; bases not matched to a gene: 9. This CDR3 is CAIRNGTGTYEQYF. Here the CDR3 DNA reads TGTGCCATCCGAAACGGGACAGGGACATACGAGCAGTACTTC.

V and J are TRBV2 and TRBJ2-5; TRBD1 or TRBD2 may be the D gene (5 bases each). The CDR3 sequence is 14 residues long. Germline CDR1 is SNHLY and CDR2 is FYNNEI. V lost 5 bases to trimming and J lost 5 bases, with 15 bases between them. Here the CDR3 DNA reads TGTGCCAGCAGTCGGGACCGCCGTGGGGAGACCCAGTACTTC. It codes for CASSRDRRGETQYF.

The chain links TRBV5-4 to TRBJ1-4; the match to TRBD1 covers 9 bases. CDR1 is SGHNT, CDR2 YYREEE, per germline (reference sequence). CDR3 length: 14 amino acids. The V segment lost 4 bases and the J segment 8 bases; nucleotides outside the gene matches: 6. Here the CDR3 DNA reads TGTGCCAGCAGCAAGGGACAGGGTGGGGAAAAACTGTTTTTT. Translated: CASSKGQGGEKLFF.

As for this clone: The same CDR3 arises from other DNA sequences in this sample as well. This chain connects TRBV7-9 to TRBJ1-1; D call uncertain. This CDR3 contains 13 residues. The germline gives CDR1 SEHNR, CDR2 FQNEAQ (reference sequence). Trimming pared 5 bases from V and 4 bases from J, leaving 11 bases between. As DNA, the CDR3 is TGTGCCAGCAGCGTAAGTGAGACCACTGAAGCTTTCTTT. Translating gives CASSVSETTEAFF. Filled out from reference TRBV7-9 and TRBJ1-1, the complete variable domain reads DTGVSQNPRHKITKRGQNVTFRCDPISEHNRLYWYRQTLGQGPEFLTYFQNEAQLEKSRLLSDRFSAERPKGSFSTLEIQRTEQGDSAMYLCASSVSETTEAFFGQGTRLTVV.